The T cell receptor beta chain under discussion was sequenced for a study of OX40 agonist ivuxolimab in advanced cancers. On the study more broadly: With ivuxolimab, an agonistic anti-OX40 (CD134) antibody, patients were treated. Cancers in dose escalation were hepatocellular, melanoma, renal cell and head and neck.

Sequencing used immunoSEQ multiplex PCR; TCRdb keeps in-frame clones, though not all of them. The sample records 60,000 or so clones, roughly nine tenths being singletons. CDR3 length: 18 residues. Trimming at V came to 5 bases and at J to 3 bases, leaving 18 bases not matched to a gene. Per germline, CDR1 SEHNR and CDR2 FQNEAQ (reference sequence). The clonotype was recovered from an adult with an advanced solid tumor such as melanoma, head and neck, liver or kidney cancer. The genes are TRBV7-9 and TRBJ1-1, with 7 nucleotides matching TRBD1. The sample in question was CD4+ or CD8+ T cells sorted from blood, obtained in a trial of the OX40 agonist ivuxolimab. The CDR3 here is CASSPNLSRGRGYTEAFF. As DNA, the CDR3 is TGTGCCAGCAGCCCCAACCTCTCCAGGGGCAGGGGGTACACTGAAGCTTTCTTT.